Presented here are 13 T cell receptor beta chains from one specimen sequenced in a study of identical twins. MiXCR was run by TCRdb on the 5' RACE reads, yielding one entry per CDR3 protein. The table lists approximately 140,000 distinct CDR3 sequences, roughly 3.5% of them singletons. Sequences were obtained from memory T cells sorted from blood. Receptor source: a man younger than 35 in good health.

This clonotype was seen ten or more times. The genes are TRBV12-3 or TRBV12-4 and TRBJ2-2; D remains unclear. Trimming shortened V by 2 bases and J by 6 bases, and 4 bases separated the two germline ends. This CDR3 is 12 amino acids long. The CDR3 sequence is CASSLFPGELFF. CDR3 in DNA: TGTGCCAGCAGTTTATTCCCCGGGGAGCTGTTTTTT.

There are many counts of this clonotype. The chain links TRBV12-3 or TRBV12-4 to TRBJ2-2, with TRBD1 matching over 11 bases. The CDR3 loop spans 15 amino acids. J was trimmed by 6 bases and V by 0 bases; bases with no gene match: 0. The CDR3: CASSLAGQGAGELFF. The CDR3 DNA reads as TGTGCCAGCAGTTTAGCGGGACAGGGGGCCGGGGAGCTGTTTTTT.

This clonotype has a count of ten or more. V usage is TRBV20-1 and J usage is TRBJ1-1, with D maybe TRBD1 (5 bases). The ends were cut back, 1 base at V and 1 base at J, with 7 bases in the middle. Germline values: CDR1 DFQATT, CDR2 SNEGSKA (reference sequence). The CDR3 consists of 13 residues. In DNA, the CDR3 is TGCAGTGCTAGAGCCCAGGGGAACACTGAAGCTTTCTTT. It yields the protein CSARAQGNTEAFF.

This clonotype was observed at least ten times. The V gene is TRBV24-1, the J gene TRBJ2-2, with TRBD1 matching 7 bases. This CDR3 is built from 15 residues. Germline V lookup: CDR1 KGHDR, CDR2 SFDVKD. With 4 bases clipped from V and 7 bases from J, the junction kept 8 bases outside the gene matches. DNA of the CDR3: TGTGCCACCAGTGAACACAGGGGAAAGGGCGGGGAGCTGTTTTTT. Amino acids: CATSEHRGKGGELFF.

Ten or more counts support this clonotype. This chain joins TRBV12-3 or TRBV12-4 and TRBJ2-1, with D maybe TRBD2 (5 bases). V lost 0 bases and J 12 bases, leaving 12 bases between the germline ends. The CDR3 contains 13 residues. This CDR3 is CASSLAQAGWQFF. CDR3 nucleotides: TGTGCCAGCAGTTTAGCGCAGGCGGGTTGGCAGTTCTTC.

This clonotype has only a few counts. V is TRBV7-8 and J is TRBJ2-1; D unresolved. The CDR3 spans 13 residues. Germline loops: CDR1 SGHVS, CDR2 FQNEAQ. With 4 bases removed from V and 5 bases from J, the gap between germline ends came to 9 bases. Written as DNA, the CDR3 is TGTGCCAGCAGCTCGATTAGGGACAATGAGCAGTTCTTC. This gives the protein CASSSIRDNEQFF.

This clonotype was counted many times. The chain links TRBV19 to TRBJ1-5; tentatively, D is TRBD1 (5 bases). The germline V gene has CDR1 LNHDA and CDR2 SQIVND (reference sequence). V lost 8 bases and J 4 bases, leaving 12 bases between the germline ends. The CDR3 extends over 13 amino acids. This CDR3 reads CASGGTGNQPQHF. DNA of the CDR3: TGTGCCAGTGGGGGGACGGGGAATCAGCCCCAGCATTTT.

This clonotype was seen many times. The chain has TRBV7-9 and TRBJ1-2; weak D call: TRBD1 (6 bases). Deletions cut 1 base from V and 7 bases from J, with 10 bases between. The CDR3 is 13 residues long. From germline, CDR1 is SEHNR and CDR2 FQNEAQ (reference sequence). This CDR3 reads CASSLGGGRGYTF. The CDR3 nucleotides read TGTGCCAGCAGCTTAGGAGGGGGACGTGGCTACACCTTC.

This clonotype was detected ten times or more. The chain combines TRBV18 with TRBJ2-7; 8 bases map to TRBD1. The germline gives CDR1 KGHSH, CDR2 LQKENI. With V trimmed by 0 bases and J by 7 bases, 8 bases remained unmatched. The CDR3 extends over 15 amino acids. CDR3 region: CASSPPGQGLREQYF. The CDR3, as DNA: TGTGCCAGCTCACCACCAGGACAGGGTCTTAGGGAGCAGTACTTC.

This clonotype came up many times. V gene TRBV10-3 combines with J gene TRBJ2-6, with 7 nucleotides matching TRBD1. Germline V lookup: CDR1 ENHRY, CDR2 SYGVKD. The ends lost 2 bases at V and 2 bases at J; junction bases unmatched: 6. The CDR3 runs to 17 residues. DNA of the CDR3: TGTGCCATCAGTGAGCCTCCGGGACAGCCTGGGGCCAACGTCCTGACTTTC. This gives the protein CAISEPPGQPGANVLTF.

This clonotype came up many times. The genes are TRBV7-2 and TRBJ2-3; 7 positions agree with TRBD2. Germline CDR1 reads SGHTA; CDR2 reads FQGNSA. The CDR3 contains 17 residues. V lost 2 bases and J lost 4; bases outside the gene matches: 12. The CDR3, as DNA: TGTGCCAGCAGCTTAATCGTCCCACTGACTAGCCCAGATACGCAGTATTTT. Translated: CASSLIVPLTSPDTQYF.

Many counts were recorded for this clonotype. This chain uses TRBV7-2 with TRBJ2-5, with TRBD2 matching over 10 bases. With 5 bases clipped from V and 1 base from J, the junction kept 4 bases outside the gene matches. From germline, CDR1 is SGHTA and CDR2 FQGNSA. This CDR3 is built from 15 residues. The CDR3 DNA sequence: TGTGCCAGCAGCCGATGGACTAGCGGCCAAGAGACCCAGTACTTC. As protein: CASSRWTSGQETQYF. Complete variable domain (other parts from reference TRBV7-2 and TRBJ2-5): GAGVSQSPSNKVTEKGKDVELRCDPISGHTALYWYRQSLGQGLEFLIYFQGNSAPDKSGLPSDRFSAERTGGSVSTLTIQRTQQEDSAVYLCASSRWTSGQETQYFGPGTRLLVL.

Many counts were recorded for this clonotype. The rearrangement uses TRBV12-5 and TRBJ2-2, with D hard to call. V lost 5 bases and J 3 bases, leaving 4 bases between the germline ends. The CDR3 extends over 12 amino acids. Germline V gene sequence: CDR1 LGHNT, CDR2 FRNRAP. The CDR3, as DNA: TGTGCTAGTGGTCAGTACACCGGGGAGCTGTTTTTT. Residues: CASGQYTGELFF.